This T cell receptor (beta chain) derives from a study of T cell changes during pregnancy in multiple sclerosis. Sequencing used immunoSEQ multiplex PCR; TCRdb keeps in-frame clones, though not all of them. The table includes around 19,000 clones, less than 90% detected once. In germline, CDR1 is MNHNS, CDR2 SASEGT. This CDR3 has 15 residues. The V gene lost 6 bases and the J gene lost 3 bases, with 17 bases spanning the gap. Source: CD8+ T cells from peripheral blood mononuclear cells, taken after pregnancy. The source of this sequence is a female donor in good health, enrolled as a control in a pregnancy study. This chain uses TRBV6-1 with TRBJ1-2; D might be TRBD1 (6 bases). CDR3 loop: CASSPFPGVDYGYTF. The CDR3 DNA reads TGTGCCAGCAGCCCCTTCCCAGGGGTCGACTATGGCTACACCTTC.